This entry is about one T cell receptor beta chain. The sample comes from a study of cytomegalovirus exposure and HLA in healthy donors. As for the study in general: Across about 400 genotyped donors, approximately 81% landed in the Caucasian-associated ancestry cluster.

PCR used 60 Vbeta primers and 13 Jbeta primers. The method was immunoSEQ multiplex PCR; TCRdb's version includes in-frame clones alone and lacks a portion of them. The sample holds tens of thousands of clones; 55% to 65% are singletons and the top ten take 2.3%. This CDR3 spans 13 amino acids. CDR1 is SGHTA, CDR2 FQGNSA, per germline. With 3 bases removed from V and 4 bases from J, the gap between germline ends came to 9 bases. The sequencing input was PBMCs. The chain has TRBV7-2 and TRBJ1-1; tentative D call: TRBD1 (5 bases). The sequence was obtained from a human donor in good health. CDR3 DNA sequence: TGTGCCAGCAGCTTTAGACAGAGCACTGAAGCTTTCTTT. It specifies CASSFRQSTEAFF.